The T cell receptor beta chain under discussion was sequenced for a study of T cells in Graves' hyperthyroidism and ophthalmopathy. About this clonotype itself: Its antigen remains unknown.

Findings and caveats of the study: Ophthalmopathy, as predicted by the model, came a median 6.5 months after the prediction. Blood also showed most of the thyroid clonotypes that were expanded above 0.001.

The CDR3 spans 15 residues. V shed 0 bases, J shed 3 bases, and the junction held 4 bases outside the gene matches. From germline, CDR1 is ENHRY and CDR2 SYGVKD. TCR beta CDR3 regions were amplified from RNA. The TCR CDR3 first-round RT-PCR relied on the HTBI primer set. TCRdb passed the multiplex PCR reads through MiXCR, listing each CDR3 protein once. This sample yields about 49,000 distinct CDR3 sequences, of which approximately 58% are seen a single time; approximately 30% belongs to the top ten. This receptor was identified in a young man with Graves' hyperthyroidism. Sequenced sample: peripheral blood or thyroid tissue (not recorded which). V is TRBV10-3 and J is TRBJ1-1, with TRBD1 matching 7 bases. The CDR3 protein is CAISESGTAYTEAFF. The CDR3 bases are TGTGCCATCAGTGAGTCTGGGACAGCGTACACTGAAGCTTTCTTT.